The 2 T cell receptor beta chains below all came from one sample that was sequenced in a study of shared clonotypes between healthy human individuals. The method was immunoSEQ multiplex PCR; TCRdb's version includes in-frame clones alone and lacks a portion of them. The sample consists of 2 million to 2.5 million clones, 90% to 95% of them appearing once. Material: naive CD4+ T cells from PBMCs. The subset denotes: CD45RA+ positively selected. Receptors were obtained from a man between 18 and 29 years old in good health. Some clones in this sample may be carry-over from other donors' samples.

This chain uses TRBV5-1 with TRBJ1-4; 10 bases are shared with TRBD1. The V and J ends lost 4 bases and 6 bases, in that order; junction bases with no gene match: 12. This CDR3 is 17 amino acids long. Germline CDR1 and CDR2: SGHRS and YFSETQ. The CDR3 DNA is TGCGCCAGCAGCCTCTACCCGGGGACAGGGGAGGATGAAAAACTGTTTTTT. It encodes CASSLYPGTGEDEKLFF.

The J gene is TRBJ2-1, the V gene TRBV19; D is perhaps TRBD1 (6 bases). This CDR3 region has 14 residues. The V gene's germline CDR1 is LNHDA and CDR2 SQIVND (reference sequence). V was trimmed by 5 bases and J by 4 bases, leaving 12 bases between them. The CDR3 region is CASSFRGQYNEQFF. CDR3 DNA: TGTGCCAGTAGTTTCCGTGGACAGTACAATGAGCAGTTCTTC.